This TCR beta chain was retrieved from a study of blood T cell repertoires in COVID-19. For the study at large: Collection of acute and convalescent COVID-19 samples took place in the United States, Italy and Spain.

Generated by immunoSEQ multiplex PCR, the TCRdb table keeps only in-frame clones and is missing some. The sample has 90,000 to 120,000 clones, around 88% seen once. This CDR3 is 15 amino acids long. From germline, CDR1 is DFQATT and CDR2 SNEGSKA (reference sequence). Trimming pared 6 bases from V and 2 bases from J, leaving 17 bases between. The chain employs TRBV20-1 and TRBJ1-5; perhaps TRBD1 as D (6 bases). The receptor comes from a middle-aged man with active or convalescent COVID-19. The material sequenced was peripheral blood. Written as DNA, the CDR3 is TGCAGTGCCAGTACAGGGCGTTTCGGCAATCAGCCCCAGCATTTT. Protein: CSASTGRFGNQPQHF.